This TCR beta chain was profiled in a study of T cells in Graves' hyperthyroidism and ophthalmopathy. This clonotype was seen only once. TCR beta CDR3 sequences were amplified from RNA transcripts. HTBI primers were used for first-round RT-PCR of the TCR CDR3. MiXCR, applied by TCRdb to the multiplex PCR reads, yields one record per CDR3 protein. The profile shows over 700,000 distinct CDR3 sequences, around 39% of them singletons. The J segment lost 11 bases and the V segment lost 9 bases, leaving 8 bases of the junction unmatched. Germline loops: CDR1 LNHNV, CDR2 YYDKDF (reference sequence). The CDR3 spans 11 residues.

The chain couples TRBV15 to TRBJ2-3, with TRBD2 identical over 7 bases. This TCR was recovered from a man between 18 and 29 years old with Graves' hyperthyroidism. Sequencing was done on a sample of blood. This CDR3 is CATGEGREQYF. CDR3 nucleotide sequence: TGTGCCACGGGGGAGGGGAGAGAGCAGTATTTT.